This section outlines one T cell receptor beta chain sequence together with its context. The data originate from a study of CD8 T cells in Susac syndrome. The RNA input was roughly 0.45 to 1 ug, and it was reverse transcribed with random hexamers. Amplification of TCR beta CDR3 by immunoSEQ multiplex PCR spanned 54 Vbeta and 13 Jbeta. TCRdb re-called the immunoSEQ multiplex PCR reads through MiXCR, storing one row per CDR3 protein. Here the sample spans approximately 140,000 distinct CDR3 sequences, approximately 95% being singletons. The authors sequenced TCR beta from blood CD8+ and CD4+ T cells. Germline assignment: CDR1 MNHEY and CDR2 SMNVEV (reference sequence). The CDR3 length is 16 residues. Germline trimming cut 5 bases from V and 5 bases from J; bases unmatched to any gene: 9.

Sequenced material: CD4+ T cells from PBMCs. This chain joins TRBV27 and TRBJ2-5; 12 bases align to TRBD1. The clonotype originates from a human donor with multiple sclerosis. The CDR3 protein is CASSNRDRGQSETQYF. CDR3 nucleotide sequence: TGTGCCAGCAGTAACCGGGACAGGGGGCAGTCGGAGACCCAGTACTTC.